The entry below describes one T cell receptor beta chain. The record originates from a study of PD-L1 blockade in urothelial cancer. Assay: immunoSEQ multiplex PCR; the TCRdb copy retains only in-frame clones and omits some. The repertoire includes 100,000 or so clones, about 85% of them detected once, and 2% to 3% sits in the top ten. This CDR3 spans 13 amino acids. Germline V gene data show CDR1 as GTSNPN and CDR2 as SVGIG (reference sequence). The ends lost 0 bases at V and 7 bases at J; junction bases unmatched: 4. The sequence was collected from a man in his fifties with urothelial cancer. This chain connects TRBV30 to TRBJ2-5; 8 nucleotides match TRBD2. The source was PBMCs, collected around atezolizumab (anti-PD-L1) treatment. The CDR3, as DNA: TGTGCCTGGAGTGTAACTAGCGGACTGACCCAGTACTTC. Encoded protein: CAWSVTSGLTQYF.